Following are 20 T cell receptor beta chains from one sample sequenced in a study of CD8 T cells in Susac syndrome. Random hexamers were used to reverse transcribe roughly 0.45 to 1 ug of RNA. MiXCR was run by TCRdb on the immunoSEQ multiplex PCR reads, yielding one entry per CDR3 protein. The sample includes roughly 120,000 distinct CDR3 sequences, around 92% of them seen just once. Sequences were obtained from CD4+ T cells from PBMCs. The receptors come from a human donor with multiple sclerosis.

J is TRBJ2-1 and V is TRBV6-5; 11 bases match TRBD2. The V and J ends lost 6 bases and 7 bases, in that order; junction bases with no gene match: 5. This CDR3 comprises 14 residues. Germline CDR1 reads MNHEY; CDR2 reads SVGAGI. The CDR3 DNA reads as TGTGCCAGCAGCACTAGCGGGGGTAGGAATGAGCAGTTCTTC. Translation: CASSTSGGRNEQFF.

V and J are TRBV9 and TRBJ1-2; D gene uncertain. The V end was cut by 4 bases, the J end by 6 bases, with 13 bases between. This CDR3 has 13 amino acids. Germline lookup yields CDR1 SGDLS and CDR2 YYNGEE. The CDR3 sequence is CASSPRLGHGYTF. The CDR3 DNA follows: TGTGCCAGCAGCCCCCGACTAGGTCATGGCTACACCTTC. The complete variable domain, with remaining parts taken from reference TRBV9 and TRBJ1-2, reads DSGVTQTPKHLITATGQRVTLRCSPRSGDLSVYWYQQSLDQGLQFLIQYYNGEERAKGNILERFSAQQFPDLHSELNLSSLELGDSALYFCASSPRLGHGYTFGSGTRLTVV.

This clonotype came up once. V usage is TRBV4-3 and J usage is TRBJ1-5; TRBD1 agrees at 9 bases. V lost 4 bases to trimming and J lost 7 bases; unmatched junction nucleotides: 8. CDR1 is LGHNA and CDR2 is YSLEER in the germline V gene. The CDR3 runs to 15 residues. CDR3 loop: CASSLIQGAGQPQHF. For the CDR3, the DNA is TGCGCCAGCAGCCTCATACAGGGGGCTGGGCAGCCCCAGCATTTT.

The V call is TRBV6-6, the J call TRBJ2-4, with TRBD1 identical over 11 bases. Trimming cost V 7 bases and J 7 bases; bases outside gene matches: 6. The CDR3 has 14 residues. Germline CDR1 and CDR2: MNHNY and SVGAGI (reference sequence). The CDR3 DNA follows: TGTGCCAGCACCATCGGACAGGGGGCTAACATTCAGTACTTC. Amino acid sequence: CASTIGQGANIQYF.

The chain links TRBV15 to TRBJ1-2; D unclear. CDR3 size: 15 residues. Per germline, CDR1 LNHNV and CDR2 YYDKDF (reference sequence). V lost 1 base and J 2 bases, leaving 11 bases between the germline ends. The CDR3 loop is CATSRVVDGNYGYTF. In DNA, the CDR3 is TGTGCCACCAGCAGAGTGGTGGACGGCAACTATGGCTACACCTTC.

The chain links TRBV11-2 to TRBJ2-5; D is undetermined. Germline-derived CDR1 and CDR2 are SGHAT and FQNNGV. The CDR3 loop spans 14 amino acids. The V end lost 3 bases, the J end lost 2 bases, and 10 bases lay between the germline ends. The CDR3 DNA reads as TGTGCCAGCAGCTTGGAACGAGCACAAGAGACCCAGTACTTC. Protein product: CASSLERAQETQYF. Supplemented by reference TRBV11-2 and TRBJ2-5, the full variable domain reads EAGVAQSPRYKIIEKRQSVAFWCNPISGHATLYWYQQILGQGPKLLIQFQNNGVVDDSQLPKDRFSAERLKGVDSTLKIQPAKLEDSAVYLCASSLERAQETQYFGPGTRLLVL.

The CDR3 reads CSARDYITAGGTDTQYF. The CDR3 DNA follows: TGCAGTGCTAGGGACTACATCACCGCGGGGGGCACAGATACGCAGTATTTT. The chain carries TRBV20-1 and TRBJ2-3; 7 bases fit TRBD2. Per germline, CDR1 DFQATT and CDR2 SNEGSKA (reference sequence). This CDR3 is built from 17 residues. Losses at the gene ends were 3 bases for V and 1 base for J; bases not matched to a gene: 13.

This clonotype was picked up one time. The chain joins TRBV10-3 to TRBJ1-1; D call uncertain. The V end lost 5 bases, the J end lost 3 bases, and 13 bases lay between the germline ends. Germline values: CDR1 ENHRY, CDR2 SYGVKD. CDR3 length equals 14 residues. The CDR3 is CAISPLGWDTEAFF. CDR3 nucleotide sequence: TGTGCCATCAGTCCATTAGGGTGGGACACTGAAGCTTTCTTT.

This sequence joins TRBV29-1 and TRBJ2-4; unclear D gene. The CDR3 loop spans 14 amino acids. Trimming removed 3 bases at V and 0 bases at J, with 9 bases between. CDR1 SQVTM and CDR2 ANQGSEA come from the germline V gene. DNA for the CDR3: TGCAGCGTTGAGCTACGATTAGCCAAAAACATTCAGTACTTC. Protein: CSVELRLAKNIQYF.

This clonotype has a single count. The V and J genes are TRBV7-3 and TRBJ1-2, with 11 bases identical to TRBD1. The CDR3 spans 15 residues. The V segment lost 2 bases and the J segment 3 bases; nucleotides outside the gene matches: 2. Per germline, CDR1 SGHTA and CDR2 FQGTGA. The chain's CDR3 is CASSLGQGAHYGYTF. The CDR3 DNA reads TGTGCCAGCAGCTTAGGACAGGGGGCCCACTATGGCTACACCTTC.

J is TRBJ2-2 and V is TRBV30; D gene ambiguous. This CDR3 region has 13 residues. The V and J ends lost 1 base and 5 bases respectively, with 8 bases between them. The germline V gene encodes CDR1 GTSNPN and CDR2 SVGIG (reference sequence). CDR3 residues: CAWSGHVTGELFF. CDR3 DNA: TGTGCCTGGAGTGGCCACGTGACCGGGGAGCTGTTTTTT. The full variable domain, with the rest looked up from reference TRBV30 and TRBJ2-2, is SQTIHQWPATLVQPVGSPLSLECTVEGTSNPNLYWYRQAAGRGLQLLFYSVGIGQISSEVPQNLSASRPQDRQFILSSKKLLLSDSGFYLCAWSGHVTGELFFGEGSRLTVL.

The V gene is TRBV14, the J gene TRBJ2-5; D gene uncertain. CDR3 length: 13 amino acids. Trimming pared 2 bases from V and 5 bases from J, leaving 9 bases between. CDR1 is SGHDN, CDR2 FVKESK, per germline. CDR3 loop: CASSQSRVETQYF. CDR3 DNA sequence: TGTGCCAGCAGCCAATCCCGAGTGGAGACCCAGTACTTC. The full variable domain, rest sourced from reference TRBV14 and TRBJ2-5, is EAGVTQFPSHSVIEKGQTVTLRCDPISGHDNLYWYRRVMGKEIKFLLHFVKESKQDESGMPNNRFLAERTGGTYSTLKVQPAELEDSGVYFCASSQSRVETQYFGPGTRLLVL.

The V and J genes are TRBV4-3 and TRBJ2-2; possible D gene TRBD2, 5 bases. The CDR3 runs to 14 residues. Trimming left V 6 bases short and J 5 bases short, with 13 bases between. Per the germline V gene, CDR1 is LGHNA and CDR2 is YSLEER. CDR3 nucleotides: TGCGCCAGCAGGAGCTTACCGGGAACCGGGGAGCTGTTTTTT. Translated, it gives CASRSLPGTGELFF.

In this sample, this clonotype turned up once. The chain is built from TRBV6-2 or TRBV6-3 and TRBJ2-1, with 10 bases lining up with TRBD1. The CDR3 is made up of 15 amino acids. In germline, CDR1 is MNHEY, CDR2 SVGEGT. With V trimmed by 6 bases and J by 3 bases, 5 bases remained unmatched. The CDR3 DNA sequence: TGTGCCAGCAGCACCGGGACAGGGGACTACAATGAGCAGTTCTTC. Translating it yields CASSTGTGDYNEQFF.

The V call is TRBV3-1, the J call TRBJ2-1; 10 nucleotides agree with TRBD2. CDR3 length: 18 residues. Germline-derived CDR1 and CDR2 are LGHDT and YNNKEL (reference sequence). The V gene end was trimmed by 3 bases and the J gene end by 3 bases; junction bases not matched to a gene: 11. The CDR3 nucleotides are TGTGCCAGCAGCCAGAGAGTAGCGGGGGGACTATACTACAATGAGCAGTTCTTC. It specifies CASSQRVAGGLYYNEQFF.

DNA for the CDR3: TGTGCCAGCAGCTTGGTGAGGAGGGTTGATACGCAGTATTTT. It yields the protein CASSLVRRVDTQYF. The V and J genes are TRBV7-9 and TRBJ2-3; perhaps TRBD2 as D (6 bases). The CDR3 contains 14 residues. Trimming left V 3 bases short and J 6 bases short, with 13 bases between. Germline CDR1 and CDR2: SEHNR and FQNEAQ (reference sequence).

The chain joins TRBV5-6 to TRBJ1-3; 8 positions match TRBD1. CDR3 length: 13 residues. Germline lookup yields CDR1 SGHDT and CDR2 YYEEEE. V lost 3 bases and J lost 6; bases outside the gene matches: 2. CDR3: CASSSTGVNTIYF. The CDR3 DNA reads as TGTGCCAGCAGCTCGACAGGGGTAAACACCATATATTTT.

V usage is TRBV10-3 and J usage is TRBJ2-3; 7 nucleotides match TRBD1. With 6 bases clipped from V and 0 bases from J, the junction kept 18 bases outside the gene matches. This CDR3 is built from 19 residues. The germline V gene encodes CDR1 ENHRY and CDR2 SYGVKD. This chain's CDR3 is CAISPRDRSSGGSTDTQYF. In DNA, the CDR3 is TGTGCCATCAGCCCCCGGGACAGAAGCTCCGGCGGTAGCACAGATACGCAGTATTTT.

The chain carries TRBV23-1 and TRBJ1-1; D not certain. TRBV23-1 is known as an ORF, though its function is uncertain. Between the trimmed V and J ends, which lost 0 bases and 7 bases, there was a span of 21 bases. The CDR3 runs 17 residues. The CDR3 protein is CASSQSMGAISSSEAFF. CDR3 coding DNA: TGCGCCAGCAGTCAATCGATGGGTGCCATATCCTCCAGTGAAGCTTTCTTT.

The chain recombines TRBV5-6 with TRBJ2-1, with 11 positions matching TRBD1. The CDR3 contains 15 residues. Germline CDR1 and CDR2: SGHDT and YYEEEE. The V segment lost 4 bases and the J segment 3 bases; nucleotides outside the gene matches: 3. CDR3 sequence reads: CASSPGTGGYNEQFF. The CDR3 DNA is TGTGCCAGCAGCCCCGGGACAGGGGGCTACAATGAGCAGTTCTTC.